These 10 T cell receptor beta chains share one sample of origin, sequenced in a study of cytomegalovirus exposure and HLA in healthy donors (dated by TCRdb to 2015 to 2018). The library was prepared using the immunoSEQ multiplex PCR assay. What TCRdb holds here is the immuneACCESS table cut down to in-frame rearrangements. Part of the clones is not present; checked against another copy, under half of the missing clones reflect an unresolved V gene, and the others are unexplained. The table for this sample lists hundreds of thousands of clones; around 87% of them were counted only once. The ten biggest clones cover 2% to 2.5% of the sample. The sequenced material came from PBMCs. The source of these receptors is a woman between 18 and 30 years old in good health and CMV-seropositive.

The chain couples TRBV9 to TRBJ2-1; 11 nucleotides agree with TRBD2. Trimming removed 4 bases from V and 2 bases from J; junction bases left unmatched: 20. Per germline, CDR1 SGDLS and CDR2 YYNGEE. The CDR3 has 21 residues. CDR3 nucleotides: TGTGCCAGCAGCCCAACACTAATTGGGCTAGCGGGAGGTAGGACCTACAATGAGCAGTTCTTC. As protein: CASSPTLIGLAGGRTYNEQFF.

CDR3 sequence (DNA): TGTGCCAGCAGTGAATTGGCGGGAGGGCGGCAAGAGACCCAGTACTTC. Translated: CASSELAGGRQETQYF. V and J are TRBV2 and TRBJ2-5; 9 bases agree with TRBD2. CDR1 and CDR2 (germline): SNHLY, FYNNEI. CDR3 length equals 16 residues. Losses at the gene ends were 2 bases for V and 2 bases for J; bases not matched to a gene: 6.

The sample holds one count of this clone. The V gene is TRBV19, the J gene TRBJ1-4, with D possibly being TRBD1 (5 bases). The germline V and J ends were trimmed by 5 bases and 8 bases, with 21 bases remaining between them. The CDR3 is 16 residues long. Germline CDR1 is LNHDA and CDR2 is SQIVND (reference sequence). DNA of the CDR3: TGTGCCAGTAGTCCCCGGAGGGACTTTTTTTCCGAAAAACTGTTTTTT. As protein: CASSPRRDFFSEKLFF. Drawing the rest from reference TRBV19 and TRBJ1-4, the complete variable domain is DGGITQSPKYLFRKEGQNVTLSCEQNLNHDAMYWYRQDPGQGLRLIYYSQIVNDFQKGDIAEGYSVSREKKESFPLTVTSAQKNPTAFYLCASSPRRDFFSEKLFFGSGTQLSVL.

The chain employs TRBV30 and TRBJ1-4; TRBD1 matches 8 bases. From germline, CDR1 is GTSNPN and CDR2 SVGIG (reference sequence). V gave up 0 bases and J gave up 8 bases; unmatched junction bases: 8. The CDR3 runs to 15 residues. This CDR3 is CAWSVRAGGFEKLFF. In DNA, the CDR3 is TGTGCCTGGAGTGTACGTGCAGGGGGCTTCGAAAAACTGTTTTTT.

The chain uses TRBV2 and TRBJ2-1; 11 nucleotides align to TRBD2. V was clipped by 5 bases and J by 8 bases; unmatched bases: 8. Germline-derived CDR1 and CDR2 are SNHLY and FYNNEI. CDR3 length: 15 residues. The CDR3: CASSQLAGVDDEQFF. CDR3 in DNA: TGTGCCAGCAGTCAACTAGCGGGAGTTGACGATGAGCAGTTCTTC.

The rearrangement uses TRBV19 and TRBJ2-1, with TRBD2 matching over 15 bases. The germline V gene encodes CDR1 LNHDA and CDR2 SQIVND (reference sequence). The CDR3 is made up of 15 amino acids. Losses at the gene ends were 6 bases for V and 7 bases for J; bases not matched to a gene: 4. Here the CDR3 DNA reads TGTGCCAGTAGGCGGACTAGCGGGAGGGGTAATGAGCAGTTCTTC. Protein sequence: CASRRTSGRGNEQFF.

V gene TRBV7-8 combines with J gene TRBJ2-7, with no clear D. Trimming cost V 5 bases and J 3 bases, with 14 bases left between them. CDR1 is SGHVS and CDR2 is FQNEAQ in the germline V gene. The CDR3 is 14 residues long. The CDR3: CASSQSVVLYEQYF. CDR3 DNA: TGTGCCAGCAGCCAGAGCGTTGTCCTCTACGAGCAGTACTTC.

This clone showed up just a few times. The rearrangement links TRBV11-2 to TRBJ1-5; D is undetermined. The ends were cut back, 4 bases at V and 7 bases at J, with 8 bases in the middle. Per the germline V gene, CDR1 is SGHAT and CDR2 is FQNNGV. The CDR3 runs 12 residues. The CDR3 nucleotides are TGTGCCAGCAGCTCTCTACGACAGCCCCAGCATTTT. It is translated as CASSSLRQPQHF.

The J gene is TRBJ2-1, the V gene TRBV30, with D hard to call. Germline V gene lookup returns CDR1 GTSNPN and CDR2 SVGIG (reference sequence). The CDR3 extends over 13 amino acids. Trimming left V 2 bases short and J 4 bases short, with 9 bases between. The CDR3 protein is CAWSSARYNEQFF. The CDR3 nucleotides read TGTGCCTGGAGTAGTGCTAGATACAATGAGCAGTTCTTC. Variable domain in full (rest from reference TRBV30 and TRBJ2-1): SQTIHQWPATLVQPVGSPLSLECTVEGTSNPNLYWYRQAAGRGLQLLFYSVGIGQISSEVPQNLSASRPQDRQFILSSKKLLLSDSGFYLCAWSSARYNEQFFGPGTRLTVL.

The V call is TRBV5-1, the J call TRBJ1-3; a weak D match, TRBD1 (6 bases). CDR1 and CDR2 from the germline V gene are SGHRS and YFSETQ. The CDR3 sequence is 15 residues long. Trimming took 2 bases from V and 2 from J, leaving 11 bases between them. CDR3 coding DNA: TGCGCCAGCAGCTTAAACGGGGACACTGGAAACACCATATATTTT. This gives the protein CASSLNGDTGNTIYF.